Presented here are 29 T cell receptor beta chains from one specimen sequenced in a study of response to subunit inactivated influenza vaccine. TCRdb re-called the RT-PCR reads with MiXCR, one entry per CDR3 protein. Of roughly 780,000 distinct CDR3 sequences in the sample, about 18% were seen once. The sequencing here drew on PBMCs from blood, taken about 5 days after vaccination. The source of these receptors is a man over 45 who received an inactivated influenza vaccine.

This clonotype was seen more than once but under ten times. CDR3 in amino acids: CSARGAWGTDTQYF. CDR3 coding DNA: TGCAGTGCTAGGGGGGCGTGGGGCACAGATACGCAGTATTTT. V gene TRBV20-1 combines with J gene TRBJ2-3; perhaps TRBD1 as D (6 bases). The CDR3 is 14 residues long. With 3 bases removed from V and 1 base from J, the gap between germline ends came to 11 bases. The germline V gene encodes CDR1 DFQATT and CDR2 SNEGSKA (reference sequence).

V is TRBV27 and J is TRBJ2-7; D may match TRBD1 or TRBD2 (5 bases each). Germline V CDR1 and CDR2: MNHEY, SMNVEV (reference sequence). The V gene lost 3 bases and the J gene lost 3 bases, with 9 bases spanning the gap. This CDR3 has 13 amino acids. CDR3 sequence reads: CASSFRDGYEQYF. The CDR3 nucleotides are TGTGCCAGCAGTTTCCGGGACGGCTACGAGCAGTACTTC.

This clonotype was counted only a few times. V gene TRBV20-1 combines with J gene TRBJ2-3; 7 bases match TRBD2. This CDR3 has 15 amino acids. Germline CDR1 and CDR2: DFQATT and SNEGSKA (reference sequence). V trimming: 4 bases; J trimming: 1 base; junction bases outside the gene matches: 8. Here the CDR3 DNA reads TGCAGTGCTACCCTGACTAGCCGTCGCACAGATACGCAGTATTTT. Protein: CSATLTSRRTDTQYF.

The V and J genes are TRBV11-2 and TRBJ2-4, with D possibly TRBD1 on 6 matching bases. V lost 0 bases and J lost 0, with 9 bases in between. The CDR3 runs 16 residues. CDR1 is SGHAT, CDR2 FQNNGV, per germline. The CDR3 loop reads CASSLDQGRAKNIQYF. The CDR3 nucleotides read TGTGCCAGCAGCTTAGATCAGGGGCGAGCCAAAAACATTCAGTACTTC.

V and J are TRBV9 and TRBJ2-7, with D maybe TRBD2 (7 bases). Trimming removed 3 bases from V and 2 bases from J, with 15 bases in between. Germline CDR1 reads SGDLS; CDR2 reads YYNGEE. This CDR3 has 15 residues. Here the CDR3 DNA reads TGTGCCAGCAGCGGGGGGGCAGCGGGAACCTACGAGCAGTACTTC. Its protein product is CASSGGAAGTYEQYF. The whole variable domain, remainder taken from reference TRBV9 and TRBJ2-7, is DSGVTQTPKHLITATGQRVTLRCSPRSGDLSVYWYQQSLDQGLQFLIQYYNGEERAKGNILERFSAQQFPDLHSELNLSSLELGDSALYFCASSGGAAGTYEQYFGPGTRLTVT.

This clonotype was seen ten or more times. J is TRBJ2-5 and V is TRBV5-1, with D unclear. Germline loops: CDR1 SGHRS, CDR2 YFSETQ. V was pared by 4 bases and J by 5 bases, with 15 bases between. CDR3 length: 14 residues. CDR3 DNA: TGCGCCAGCAGCCTTAAGTCTAGTTCGGAGACCCAGTACTTC. This codes for CASSLKSSSETQYF.

This chain links TRBV18 with TRBJ2-1; TRBD1 matches at 11 bases. V shed 4 bases, J shed 9 bases, and the junction held 5 bases outside the gene matches. Germline CDR1 reads KGHSH; CDR2 reads LQKENI. This CDR3 contains 14 residues. The CDR3 is CASSLDRGRAEQFF. DNA of the CDR3: TGTGCCAGCTCACTGGACAGGGGGCGTGCTGAGCAGTTCTTC.

This clonotype has only a few counts. CDR3 residues: CASSLSGDRPNEQFF. Written as DNA, the CDR3 is TGTGCCAGCAGCCTTAGCGGGGATCGGCCCAATGAGCAGTTCTTC. The rearrangement uses TRBV12-3 or TRBV12-4 and TRBJ2-1; TRBD2 agrees at 8 bases. The CDR3 runs 15 residues. The V and J ends lost 6 bases and 6 bases, in that order; junction bases with no gene match: 10.

This clonotype was counted between two and nine times. The chain carries TRBV12-3 or TRBV12-4 and TRBJ2-7; unclear D gene. Trimming pared 0 bases from V and 6 bases from J, leaving 9 bases between. The CDR3 runs 13 residues. In DNA, the CDR3 is TGTGCCAGCAGTTTAGCGCAAGAAAGCGAGCAGTACTTC. This translates into CASSLAQESEQYF.

The chain couples TRBV20-1 to TRBJ1-5, with a weak D call TRBD1 (6 bases). Germline V gene sequence: CDR1 DFQATT, CDR2 SNEGSKA (reference sequence). Trimming pared 4 bases from V and 1 base from J, leaving 14 bases between. The CDR3 totals 15 residues. The CDR3 spells CSAILTGLSNQPQHF. CDR3 DNA sequence: TGCAGTGCTATTCTAACAGGGCTGAGCAATCAGCCCCAGCATTTT.

The chain recombines TRBV18 with TRBJ2-5; either TRBD1 or TRBD2 may fit D (5 bases each). CDR1 KGHSH and CDR2 LQKENI come from the germline V gene. Trimming took off 5 bases at V and 3 bases at J, with 13 bases between the two ends. This CDR3 region has 14 residues. This CDR3 reads CASSETGAKETQYF. The CDR3 DNA reads as TGTGCCAGCTCAGAAACCGGGGCCAAAGAGACCCAGTACTTC.

This clonotype was counted at least ten times. The gene calls are TRBV12-3 or TRBV12-4 and TRBJ2-3; D remains unclear. The CDR3 is 15 residues long. Deletions cut 6 bases from V and 5 bases from J, with 18 bases between. This CDR3 is CASRPTTSGLDTQYF. The DNA of the CDR3 is TGTGCCAGCAGACCGACCACTTCAGGTTTAGATACGCAGTATTTT.

The chain has TRBV29-1 and TRBJ2-6; no firm D call. CDR1 is SQVTM, CDR2 ANQGSEA, per germline. CDR3 length: 13 residues. The V gene lost 4 bases and the J gene lost 0 bases, with 4 bases spanning the gap. The CDR3 protein is CSVASSGANVLTF. The CDR3 bases are TGCAGCGTTGCTTCCTCTGGGGCCAACGTCCTGACTTTC.

This clonotype was counted between two and nine times. The chain links TRBV7-2 to TRBJ2-7, with TRBD2 identical over 11 bases. V trimming: 8 bases; J trimming: 5 bases; junction bases outside the gene matches: 8. This CDR3 comprises 14 residues. CDR1 is SGHTA and CDR2 is FQGNSA in the germline V gene. The CDR3: CASQKGLAGDEQYF. Written as DNA, the CDR3 is TGTGCCAGCCAGAAAGGACTAGCGGGTGACGAGCAGTACTTC.

The table lists this clonotype with a few counts. This sequence joins TRBV10-1 and TRBJ2-1; either TRBD1 or TRBD2 may fit D (5 bases each). The V and J ends lost 4 bases and 0 bases respectively, with 10 bases between them. The CDR3 length is 15 residues. Germline CDR1 is WNHNN and CDR2 is SYGVQD (reference sequence). The chain's CDR3 is CASSGGGTSYNEQFF. Here the CDR3 DNA reads TGCGCCAGCAGTGGTGGGGGTACCTCCTACAATGAGCAGTTCTTC.

The chain uses TRBV9 and TRBJ2-5, with TRBD2 as a possible D gene (5 bases). This CDR3 has 12 residues. V lost 0 bases and J lost 7, with 7 bases in between. Germline CDR1 reads SGDLS; CDR2 reads YYNGEE. The CDR3 bases are TGTGCCAGCAGCGTAGGGGCGGGGACCCAGTACTTC. This translates into CASSVGAGTQYF. Supplemented by reference TRBV9 and TRBJ2-5, the full variable domain reads DSGVTQTPKHLITATGQRVTLRCSPRSGDLSVYWYQQSLDQGLQFLIQYYNGEERAKGNILERFSAQQFPDLHSELNLSSLELGDSALYFCASSVGAGTQYFGPGTRLLVL.

This chain connects TRBV10-1 to TRBJ2-5, with D hard to call. V was clipped by 2 bases and J by 3 bases, with 10 bases between them. The CDR3 has 14 amino acids. Per the germline V gene, CDR1 is WNHNN and CDR2 is SYGVQD (reference sequence). The CDR3 DNA follows: TGCGCCAGCAGTGAGGGCAGATCAGAAGAGACCCAGTACTTC. Residues: CASSEGRSEETQYF.

This clonotype has more than one count but fewer than ten. This chain uses TRBV6-2 or TRBV6-3 with TRBJ2-2; 7 nucleotides line up with TRBD1. CDR3 size: 16 residues. Losses at the gene ends were 6 bases for V and 5 bases for J; bases not matched to a gene: 12. Per germline, CDR1 MNHEY and CDR2 SVGEGT. DNA of the CDR3: TGTGCCAGCAGCTCTTATACAGGGGTCGGAACCGGGGAGCTGTTTTTT. It is translated as CASSSYTGVGTGELFF.

The CDR3 sequence is CATSIRGRVEKLFF. The CDR3 bases are TGTGCCACCAGTATCAGGGGGCGCGTTGAAAAACTGTTTTTT. The genes are TRBV15 and TRBJ1-4; 8 positions match TRBD1. V dropped 6 bases and J dropped 7; count of bases not matched to a gene: 7. The germline CDR1 and CDR2 sequences are LNHNV and YYDKDF (reference sequence). The CDR3 sequence is 14 residues long.

There are a few counts of this clonotype. This chain links TRBV6-5 with TRBJ1-5; D is unclear. Trimming left V 4 bases short and J 0 bases short, with 10 bases between. This CDR3 has 15 amino acids. The germline V gene encodes CDR1 MNHEY and CDR2 SVGAGI. Here the CDR3 DNA reads TGTGCCAGCAGTTTTCGGGGAGATAGCAATCAGCCCCAGCATTTT. Translating it yields CASSFRGDSNQPQHF.

This clonotype showed up just a few times. The J gene is TRBJ2-7, the V gene TRBV5-6; D unclear. Germline V CDR1 and CDR2: SGHDT, YYEEEE. The CDR3 totals 14 residues. V dropped 0 bases and J dropped 6 bases, with 13 bases sitting between them. This CDR3 reads CASSLVGLNSEQYF. In nucleotides, the CDR3 is TGTGCCAGCAGCTTGGTTGGGCTGAACAGCGAGCAGTACTTC.

This clonotype occurred many times. This chain uses TRBV12-3 or TRBV12-4 with TRBJ1-5, with TRBD1 identical over 7 bases. The CDR3 consists of 16 residues. The V segment lost 0 bases and the J segment 5 bases; nucleotides outside the gene matches: 7. The CDR3 loop is CASSLAGDRGYQPQHF. The CDR3 nucleotides are TGTGCCAGCAGTTTAGCCGGGGACAGAGGCTATCAGCCCCAGCATTTT.

As to this clonotype: One junction end does not reproduce the germline sequence, and a read error may be involved. J is TRBJ1-5 and V is TRBV5-6; D remains ambiguous. The CDR3 consists of 15 residues. Germline loops: CDR1 SGHDT, CDR2 YYEEEE. The CDR3 protein is CSSSLSPLGNQPQHF. The CDR3, as DNA: TGTTCCAGCAGCTTGAGTCCCTTGGGCAATCAGCCCCAGCATTTT. The variable domain in full, completed from reference TRBV5-6 and TRBJ1-5, reads DAGVTQSPTHLIKTRGQQVTLRCSPKSGHDTVSWYQQALGQGPQFIFQYYEEEERQRGNFPDRFSGHQFPNYSSELNVNALLLGDSALYLCSSSLSPLGNQPQHFGDGTRLSIL.

Only a few counts were recorded for this clonotype. This rearrangement joins TRBV27 to TRBJ2-7; D is undetermined. The CDR3 contains 15 residues. CDR1 is MNHEY and CDR2 is SMNVEV in the germline V gene (reference sequence). The V end lost 2 bases, the J end lost 4 bases, and 15 bases lay between the germline ends. CDR3 sequence: CASSLSRGTLYEQYF. In DNA form, the CDR3 reads TGTGCCAGCAGTTTAAGCCGAGGAACCCTGTACGAGCAGTACTTC.

In this sample, this clonotype turned up once. This rearrangement joins TRBV6-2 or TRBV6-3 to TRBJ2-1, with 7 nucleotides matching TRBD2. Germline V lookup: CDR1 MNHEY, CDR2 SVGEGT. V shed 6 bases and J 0 bases; nucleotides not matched to a gene: 11. The CDR3 covers 17 residues. CDR3 bases: TGTGCCAGCAGATCAAGCGGGGAAGGGAGCTCCTACAATGAGCAGTTCTTC. Protein sequence: CASRSSGEGSSYNEQFF.

In its sample, this clonotype was seen a few times. The J gene is TRBJ1-5, the V gene TRBV7-8, with D possibly TRBD1 on 5 matching bases. CDR3 length: 16 amino acids. Germline V gene data show CDR1 as SGHVS and CDR2 as FQNEAQ. The V end lost 0 bases, the J end lost 9 bases, and 18 bases lay between the germline ends. CDR3 nucleotide sequence: TGTGCCAGCAGCTTAGCGCATTCTGGGGGGGTAGGGCCCCAGCATTTT. It specifies CASSLAHSGGVGPQHF.

To note about this clonotype: Since a much larger clone is just one base distant, this may be a read error. The chain joins TRBV18 to TRBJ2-2, with D possibly TRBD1 on 6 matching bases. The CDR3 is 15 residues long. V was cut by 1 base and J by 0 bases, with 6 bases left in between. Per the germline V gene, CDR1 is KGHSH and CDR2 is LQKENI. The CDR3 DNA reads as TGTGCCAGCTCACCACAGGGGGCGAACACCGGGGAGCTGTTTTTT. It yields the protein CASSPQGANTGELFF. The whole variable domain, filled in from reference TRBV18 and TRBJ2-2, reads NAGVMQNPRHLVRRRGQEARLRCSPMKGHSHVYWYRQLPEEGLKFMVYLQKENIIDESGMPKERFSAEFPKEGPSILRIQQVVRGDSAAYFCASSPQGANTGELFFGEGSRLTVL.

This clonotype was observed many times. V gene TRBV5-6 combines with J gene TRBJ2-2; the match to TRBD2 covers 12 bases. Germline V gene sequence: CDR1 SGHDT, CDR2 YYEEEE. The trim removed 1 base at V and 5 bases at J, leaving 6 bases unmatched. The CDR3 extends over 17 amino acids. CDR3 sequence: CASSLSWTSGITGELFF. The CDR3 nucleotides are TGTGCCAGCAGCTTGAGTTGGACTAGCGGGATTACCGGGGAGCTGTTTTTT.

In this sample, this clonotype turned up many times. The chain employs TRBV29-1 and TRBJ2-1, with D possibly TRBD2 on 5 matching bases. The CDR3 has 13 amino acids. Germline V gene sequence: CDR1 SQVTM, CDR2 ANQGSEA. V was clipped by 4 bases and J by 7 bases, with 14 bases between them. CDR3 bases: TGCAGCGTTGCCCCAGCGGTTGGGAATGAGCAGTTCTTC. Translating it yields CSVAPAVGNEQFF.